Detailed here is one T cell receptor (beta chain). V lost 0 bases, J lost 2 bases, and 8 bases lay in between. The germline CDR1 and CDR2 sequences are MNHEY and SVGAGI. The CDR3 length is 15 residues. This sample is drawn from a study of cytomegalovirus exposure and HLA in healthy donors. 60 Vbeta and 13 Jbeta primers were used in PCR. Libraries were prepared by immunoSEQ multiplex PCR; TCRdb keeps only in-frame clonotypes and omits some of them. The sample holds approximately 140,000 clones; just over 70% are singletons and the top ten take about 2.4%. Sequencing was performed on PBMCs. The TCR sequence derives from a woman in her fifties or sixties in good health and CMV-seropositive. The chain has TRBV6-5 and TRBJ1-5; D remains unclear. CDR3 DNA sequence: TGTGCCAGCAGTTACTCCCCGGGAGGCAATCAGCCCCAGCATTTT. It specifies CASSYSPGGNQPQHF.